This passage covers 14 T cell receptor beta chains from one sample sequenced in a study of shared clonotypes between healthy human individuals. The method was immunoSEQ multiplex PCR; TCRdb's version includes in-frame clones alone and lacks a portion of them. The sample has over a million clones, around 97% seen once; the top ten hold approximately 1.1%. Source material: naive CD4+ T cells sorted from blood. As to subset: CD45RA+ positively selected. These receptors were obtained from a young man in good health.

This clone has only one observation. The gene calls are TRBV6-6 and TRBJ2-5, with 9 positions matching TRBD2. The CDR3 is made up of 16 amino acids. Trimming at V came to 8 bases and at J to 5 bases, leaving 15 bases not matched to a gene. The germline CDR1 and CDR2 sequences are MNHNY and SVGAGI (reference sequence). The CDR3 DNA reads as TGTGCCAGCTCCCAAGGGACTAGCCATTTTCGGGAGACCCAGTACTTC. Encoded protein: CASSQGTSHFRETQYF.

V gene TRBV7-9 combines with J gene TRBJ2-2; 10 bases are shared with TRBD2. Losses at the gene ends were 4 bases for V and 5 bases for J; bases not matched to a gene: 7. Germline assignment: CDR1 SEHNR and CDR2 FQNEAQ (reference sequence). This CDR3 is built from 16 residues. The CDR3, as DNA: TGTGCCAGCAGCTCCCTAGCGGGAGAGGGGACCGGGGAGCTGTTTTTT. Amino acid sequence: CASSSLAGEGTGELFF.

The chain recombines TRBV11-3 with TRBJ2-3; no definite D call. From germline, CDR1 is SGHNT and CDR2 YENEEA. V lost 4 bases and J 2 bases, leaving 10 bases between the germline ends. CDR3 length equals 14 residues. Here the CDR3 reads CASSSDGPTDTQYF. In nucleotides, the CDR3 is TGTGCCAGCAGCTCCGACGGCCCCACAGATACGCAGTATTTT.

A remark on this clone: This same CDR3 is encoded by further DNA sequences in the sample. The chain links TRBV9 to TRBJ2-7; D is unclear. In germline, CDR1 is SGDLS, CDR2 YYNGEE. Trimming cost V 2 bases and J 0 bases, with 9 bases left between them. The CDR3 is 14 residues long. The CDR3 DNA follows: TGTGCCAGCAGCGTTGGGGTCACCTCCTACGAGCAGTACTTC. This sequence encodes CASSVGVTSYEQYF.

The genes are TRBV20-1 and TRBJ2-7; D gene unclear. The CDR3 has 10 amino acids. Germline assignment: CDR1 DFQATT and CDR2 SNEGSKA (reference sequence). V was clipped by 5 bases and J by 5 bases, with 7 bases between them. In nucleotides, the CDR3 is TGCAGTGCTTTTATGAACGAGCAGTACTTC. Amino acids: CSAFMNEQYF.

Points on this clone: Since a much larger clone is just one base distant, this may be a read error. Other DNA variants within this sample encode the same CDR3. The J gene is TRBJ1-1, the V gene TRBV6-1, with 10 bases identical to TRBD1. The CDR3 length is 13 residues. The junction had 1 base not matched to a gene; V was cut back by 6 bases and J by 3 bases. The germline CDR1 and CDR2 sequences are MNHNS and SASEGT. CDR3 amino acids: CASRDRGDTEAFF. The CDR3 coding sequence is TGTGCCAGCAGGGACAGGGGGGACACTGAAGCTTTCTTT.

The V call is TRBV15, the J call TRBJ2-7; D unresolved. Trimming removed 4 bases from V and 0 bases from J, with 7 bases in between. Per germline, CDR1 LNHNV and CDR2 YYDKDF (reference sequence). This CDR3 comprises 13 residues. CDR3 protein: CATSTVISYEQYF. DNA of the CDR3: TGTGCCACCAGCACGGTAATCTCCTACGAGCAGTACTTC.

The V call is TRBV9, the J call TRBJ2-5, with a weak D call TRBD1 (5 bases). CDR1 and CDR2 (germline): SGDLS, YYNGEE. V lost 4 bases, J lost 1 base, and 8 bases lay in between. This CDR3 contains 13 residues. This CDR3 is CASSHRGQETQYF. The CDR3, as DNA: TGTGCCAGCAGCCATAGGGGCCAAGAGACCCAGTACTTC.

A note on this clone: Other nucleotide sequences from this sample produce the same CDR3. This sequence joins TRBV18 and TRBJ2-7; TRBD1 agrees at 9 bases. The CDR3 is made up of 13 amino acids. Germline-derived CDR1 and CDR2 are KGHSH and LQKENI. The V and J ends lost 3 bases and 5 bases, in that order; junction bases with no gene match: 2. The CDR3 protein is CASSPGTGNEQYF. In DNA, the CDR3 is TGTGCCAGCTCACCCGGGACAGGGAACGAGCAGTACTTC.

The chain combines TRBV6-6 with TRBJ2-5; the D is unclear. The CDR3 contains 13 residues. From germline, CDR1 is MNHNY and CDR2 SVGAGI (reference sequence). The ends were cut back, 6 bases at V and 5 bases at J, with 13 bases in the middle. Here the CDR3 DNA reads TGTGCCAGCAGCCCAGGCGGAAGGGAGACCCAGTACTTC. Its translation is CASSPGGRETQYF.

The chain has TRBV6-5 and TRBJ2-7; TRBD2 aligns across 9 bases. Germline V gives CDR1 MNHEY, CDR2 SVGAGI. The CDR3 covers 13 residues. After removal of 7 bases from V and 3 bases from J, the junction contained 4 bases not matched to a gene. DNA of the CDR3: TGTGCCAGCAATAGCGGGAGCGTCTACGAGCAGTACTTC. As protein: CASNSGSVYEQYF.

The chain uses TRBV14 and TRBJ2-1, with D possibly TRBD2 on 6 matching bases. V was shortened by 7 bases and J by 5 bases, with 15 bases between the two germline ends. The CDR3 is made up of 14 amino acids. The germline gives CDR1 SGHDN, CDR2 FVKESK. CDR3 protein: CASKRLGVDNEQFF. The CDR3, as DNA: TGTGCCAGCAAACGACTAGGCGTAGACAATGAGCAGTTCTTC.

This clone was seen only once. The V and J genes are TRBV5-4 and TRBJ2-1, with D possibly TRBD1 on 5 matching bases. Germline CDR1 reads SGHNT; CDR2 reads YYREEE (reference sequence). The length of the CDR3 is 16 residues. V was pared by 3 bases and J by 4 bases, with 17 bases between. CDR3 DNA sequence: TGTGCCAGCAGCTGGTGGGGTGCAGGGCTATACAATGAGCAGTTCTTC. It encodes CASSWWGAGLYNEQFF.

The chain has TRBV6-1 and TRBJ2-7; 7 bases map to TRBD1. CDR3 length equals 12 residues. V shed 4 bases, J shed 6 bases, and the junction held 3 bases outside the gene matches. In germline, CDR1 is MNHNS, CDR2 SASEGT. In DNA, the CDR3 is TGTGCCAGCAGTGGACAGGGTTCCGAGCAGTACTTC. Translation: CASSGQGSEQYF.